This T cell receptor (beta chain) was obtained from a study of read filtering for tumor transcriptome and immune sequencing. The study's findings and limits: Compared with RNA-seq, IR-seq gave much higher clonotype depth and reliability. Single-read clonotypes: around 81% of IR-seq clonotypes (about 3.5% of reads), 60% to 75% of RNA-seq clonotypes (44.6% of reads). The sorted CD138-negative fraction was a mixed bone marrow immune population, not purified T cells.

The sample holds many counts of this clonotype. The antigen is undetermined. Germline V gives CDR1 SGHVS, CDR2 FNYEAQ. This CDR3 spans 12 amino acids. V lost 8 bases to trimming and J lost 0 bases, with 8 bases between them. Sampling of bone marrow took place during active disease in every patient. From approximately 430 ng of RNA, a library with molecular barcoded alpha/delta and beta/gamma adaptors was made. TCRdb re-analysed the reads in MiXCR, keeping a single row per CDR3 protein. The top ten hold 30% of the sample, which has about 41,000 distinct CDR3 sequences, around 15% seen once. The material sequenced was a population of CD138-negative cells sorted from bone marrow. The receptor comes from a donor at least 40 years old with multiple myeloma. The chain recombines TRBV7-6 with TRBJ2-7; D remains unclear. CDR3 in DNA: TGTGCCAGCGGGCCGGGCTCCTACGAGCAGTACTTC. Residues: CASGPGSYEQYF.